Reported below is one T cell receptor (beta chain). Its cognate antigen is unknown. This entry comes from a study of PD-L1 blockade in urothelial cancer. The wider study: Most patients, about nine tenths of the roughly 30, were males with bladder-origin cancer. A median of roughly 150,000 T cells was found in the blood samples. Study-wide results and caveats: By 3 weeks, tumor-associated blood clones had expanded more in durable-benefit patients. Below-median pretreatment blood TCR clonality was a predictor of better survival.

Data came from immunoSEQ multiplex PCR; TCRdb stores just in-frame clones and leaves some out. The table records 95,000 to 100,000 clones, roughly 87% of them present only once. V shed 9 bases and J shed 7 bases, with 12 bases lying between them. Germline V gene lookup returns CDR1 LNHDA and CDR2 SQIVND (reference sequence). The CDR3 is made up of 11 amino acids. As for time point: pretreatment peripheral blood. The gene calls are TRBV19 and TRBJ2-5; a weak D match, TRBD1 (6 bases). This clonotype was sampled from a man aged 55-75 years with urothelial cancer. Sequencing used PBMCs, obtained around atezolizumab (anti-PD-L1) treatment. The CDR3 region is CASQRGGTQYF. The CDR3 DNA follows: TGTGCCAGCCAGCGAGGGGGGACCCAGTACTTC.